Listed here are 22 T cell receptor beta chains from one sample, sequenced in a study. TCRdb processed the RT-PCR reads anew with MiXCR; each CDR3 protein has one entry. This table holds 650,000 to 800,000 distinct CDR3 sequences, approximately 14% found once. Material: memory CD4+ T cells from blood. The receptors were gathered from a female donor in good health, serving as a healthy control.

The chain combines TRBV6-5 with TRBJ2-3; D gene uncertain. This CDR3 is 13 amino acids long. CDR1 and CDR2 (germline): MNHEY, SVGAGI. The V gene lost 1 base and the J gene lost 5 bases, with 7 bases spanning the gap. The DNA of the CDR3 is TGTGCCAGCAGTTACTTTGAAGGAGATACGCAGTATTTT. This translates into CASSYFEGDTQYF.

The rearrangement links TRBV7-2 to TRBJ2-4; 9 nucleotides align to TRBD1. The CDR3 is 17 amino acids. J gave up 3 bases and V 0 bases, and 6 bases lay outside the gene matches. Germline V gives CDR1 SGHTA, CDR2 FQGNSA. The CDR3 protein is CASSLAYRGQVKNIQYF. CDR3 DNA: TGTGCCAGCAGCTTAGCGTACAGGGGGCAGGTCAAAAACATTCAGTACTTC.

This rearrangement joins TRBV9 to TRBJ2-3; weak D call: TRBD2 (6 bases). CDR1 is SGDLS and CDR2 is YYNGEE in the germline V gene. CDR3 size: 15 residues. Between the trimmed V and J ends, which lost 2 bases and 8 bases, there was a span of 18 bases. The CDR3 coding sequence is TGTGCCAGCAGCGTCTCCCCCGCTGAGGAGGGTACGCAGTATTTT. This gives the protein CASSVSPAEEGTQYF.

This clonotype occurred a few times. The chain carries TRBV11-2 and TRBJ2-2; D may be TRBD2 (5 bases). CDR3 size: 14 residues. Trimming cost V 7 bases and J 5 bases, with 14 bases left between them. Germline lookup yields CDR1 SGHAT and CDR2 FQNNGV. The CDR3 here is CASTTPPGTGELFF. CDR3 bases: TGTGCCAGCACTACACCGCCGGGGACCGGGGAGCTGTTTTTT.

The gene calls are TRBV7-2 and TRBJ2-7, with D perhaps being TRBD1 or TRBD2 (5 bases each). The CDR3 is 15 amino acids. In germline, CDR1 is SGHTA, CDR2 FQGNSA. Trimming removed 5 bases at V and 1 base at J, with 15 bases between. CDR3 sequence (DNA): TGTGCCAGCAGCGCTCGGGACCCCCCGTCCTACGAGCAGTACTTC. Its protein is CASSARDPPSYEQYF.

This chain connects TRBV9 to TRBJ1-4; 7 bases match TRBD1. CDR3 size: 18 residues. With V trimmed by 2 bases and J by 8 bases, 18 bases remained unmatched. From germline, CDR1 is SGDLS and CDR2 YYNGEE. The CDR3 bases are TGTGCCAGCAGCGTCCGAATTCCTAGGGTAGGGGGCTGCGAAAAACTGTTTTTT. Residues: CASSVRIPRVGGCEKLFF.

This clonotype showed up just once. This sequence joins TRBV5-1 and TRBJ1-3; D is uncertain. V lost 4 bases and J 4 bases, leaving 24 bases between the germline ends. There are 18 residues in the CDR3. In germline, CDR1 is SGHRS, CDR2 YFSETQ. CDR3 DNA sequence: TGCGCCAGCAGCGGTTCAGCCGGAGGGCCTGGGTCGGGAAACACCATATATTTT. Encoded protein: CASSGSAGGPGSGNTIYF. The full variable domain, with the rest looked up from reference TRBV5-1 and TRBJ1-3, is KAGVTQTPRYLIKTRGQQVTLSCSPISGHRSVSWYQQTPGQGLQFLFEYFSETQRNKGNFPGRFSGRQFSNSRSEMNVSTLELGDSALYLCASSGSAGGPGSGNTIYFGEGSWLTVV.

The rearrangement uses TRBV18 and TRBJ1-4; TRBD1 is a possible D gene (6 bases). The V gene's germline CDR1 is KGHSH and CDR2 LQKENI. V was clipped by 2 bases and J by 5 bases, with 9 bases between them. The CDR3 loop spans 14 amino acids. The chain's CDR3 is CASSPDRQNEKLFF. CDR3 coding DNA: TGTGCCAGCTCACCAGACAGGCAAAATGAAAAACTGTTTTTT.

This clonotype was counted ten times or more. V is TRBV24-1 and J is TRBJ2-3, with 9 bases aligning to TRBD2. CDR1 is KGHDR and CDR2 is SFDVKD in the germline V gene. This CDR3 contains 15 residues. V was pared by 3 bases and J by 6 bases, with 6 bases of the junction left unmatched. This CDR3 is CATSDPGLALDTQYF. CDR3 nucleotides: TGTGCCACCAGTGATCCAGGACTAGCGCTGGATACGCAGTATTTT.

A note on this clonotype: A clone one base away is much larger, so this may be a read error. The rearrangement joins TRBV20-1 to TRBJ2-7, with TRBD2 matching over 7 bases. Trimming removed 5 bases from V and 7 bases from J; junction bases left unmatched: 11. This CDR3 is built from 13 residues. CDR1 is DFQATT, CDR2 SNEGSKA, per germline (reference sequence). In nucleotides, the CDR3 is TGCAGTGCTCGGGAGGACAAGTACAATGAGCAGTACTTC. Translating gives CSAREDKYNEQYF.

The chain has TRBV7-2 and TRBJ2-7, with TRBD2 matching 10 bases. This CDR3 contains 14 residues. V trimming: 4 bases; J trimming: 4 bases; junction bases outside the gene matches: 4. From germline, CDR1 is SGHTA and CDR2 FQGNSA. CDR3 sequence (DNA): TGTGCCAGCAGCTCTAGCGGGAGTTGGTACGAGCAGTACTTC. Translated, it gives CASSSSGSWYEQYF.

This clonotype was picked up a small number of times. This chain uses TRBV12-3 or TRBV12-4 with TRBJ2-5; D call uncertain. This CDR3 is built from 13 residues. Trimming left V 2 bases short and J 5 bases short, with 9 bases between. The CDR3 DNA reads as TGTGCCAGCAGTTTAAACGCCCAGGAGACCCAGTACTTC. It specifies CASSLNAQETQYF.

J is TRBJ2-2 and V is TRBV7-2; 7 bases map to TRBD1. The germline CDR1 and CDR2 sequences are SGHTA and FQGNSA. The CDR3 length is 14 residues. The ends lost 5 bases at V and 5 bases at J; junction bases unmatched: 5. CDR3 sequence reads: CASSKDRQTGELFF. CDR3 DNA: TGTGCCAGCAGCAAGGACAGGCAGACCGGGGAGCTGTTTTTT.

Only a few counts were recorded for this clonotype. V and J are TRBV5-1 and TRBJ2-3; perhaps D is TRBD1 or TRBD2 (5 bases each). Germline assignment: CDR1 SGHRS and CDR2 YFSETQ. V lost 3 bases to trimming and J lost 6 bases, with 14 bases between them. This CDR3 is built from 14 residues. CDR3 amino acids: CASSSGPNGDTQYF. The CDR3 bases are TGCGCCAGCAGCTCGGGACCTAACGGGGATACGCAGTATTTT.

A note on this clonotype: Mismatch with germline at one junction end may stem from a read error. This chain joins TRBV6-5 and TRBJ2-3; 7 nucleotides line up with TRBD2. Looked up from germline, CDR1 is MNHEY and CDR2 is SVGAGI. The CDR3 spans 14 residues. DNA of the CDR3: TGTGCCAGCAGTTACTCGACTAGCAAAGATACGCAGTATTTT. Protein sequence: CASSYSTSKDTQYF.

This clonotype was found many times. The chain carries TRBV29-1 and TRBJ2-1, with TRBD2 matching over 12 bases. The CDR3 spans 14 residues. Germline loops: CDR1 SQVTM, CDR2 ANQGSEA. V gave up 5 bases and J gave up 7 bases; unmatched junction bases: 6. CDR3 sequence: CSVLVLAGGNEQFF. Here the CDR3 DNA reads TGCAGCGTTTTAGTTCTAGCGGGAGGGAATGAGCAGTTCTTC.

Ten or more counts support this clonotype. At one end, the junction sequence differs from germline, possibly due to a read error. The J gene is TRBJ2-2, the V gene TRBV28; D is unclear. CDR3 length: 13 amino acids. Germline CDR1 MDHEN, CDR2 SYDVKM. CDR3: CASSLASTGELFF. CDR3 DNA sequence: TGCGCCAGCAGCTTGGCCAGTACCGGGGAGCTGTTTTTT.

This clonotype was observed a few times. This chain links TRBV6-5 with TRBJ1-2, with D perhaps matching TRBD1 (5 bases). The germline V gene encodes CDR1 MNHEY and CDR2 SVGAGI. Trimming shortened V by 8 bases and J by 8 bases, and 21 bases separated the two germline ends. The CDR3 sequence is 14 residues long. CDR3 DNA sequence: TGTGCCAGCGGGGAGTCCGGGGACCTAAGGGGCTACACCTTC. Its protein product is CASGESGDLRGYTF.

This chain links TRBV9 with TRBJ2-3; the match to TRBD2 covers 8 bases. V lost 2 bases and J lost 2; bases outside the gene matches: 7. The CDR3 is 16 residues long. CDR1 and CDR2 from the germline V gene are SGDLS and YYNGEE. CDR3 region: CASSVLSGTLTDTQYF. CDR3 in DNA: TGTGCCAGCAGCGTCCTTAGCGGGACCCTCACAGATACGCAGTATTTT.

Many counts were recorded for this clonotype. Written as DNA, the CDR3 is TGTGCCAGCAGTCTGGACGGGCACCAGGGCAATGAGCAGTTCTTC. This gives the protein CASSLDGHQGNEQFF. This chain connects TRBV5-5 to TRBJ2-1, with D maybe TRBD1 (5 bases). CDR3 length: 15 residues. Between the trimmed V and J ends, which lost 5 bases and 6 bases, there was a span of 18 bases. The V gene's germline CDR1 is SGHKS and CDR2 YYEKEE (reference sequence).

This clonotype was counted a few times. The chain recombines TRBV7-2 with TRBJ2-3, with D tentatively TRBD1 (6 bases). Between the trimmed V and J ends, which lost 10 bases and 4 bases, there was a span of 9 bases. Germline V CDR1 and CDR2: SGHTA, FQGNSA. This CDR3 is 11 amino acids long. CDR3 nucleotides: TGTGCCACCCAGGGGCCAGATACGCAGTATTTT. Translated, it gives CATQGPDTQYF. Drawing the rest from reference TRBV7-2 and TRBJ2-3, the complete variable domain is GAGVSQSPSNKVTEKGKDVELRCDPISGHTALYWYRQSLGQGLEFLIYFQGNSAPDKSGLPSDRFSAERTGGSVSTLTIQRTQQEDSAVYLCATQGPDTQYFGPGTRLTVL.

This clonotype was recorded a few times. V usage is TRBV27 and J usage is TRBJ1-1; 8 bases agree with TRBD1. Germline lookup yields CDR1 MNHEY and CDR2 SMNVEV (reference sequence). V dropped 0 bases and J dropped 3; count of bases not matched to a gene: 3. The CDR3 spans 15 residues. This CDR3 reads CASSLSGTGHTEAFF. The CDR3 DNA reads as TGTGCCAGCAGTTTATCAGGGACAGGACACACTGAAGCTTTCTTT.